The 21 T cell receptor beta chains below were found in one sample sequenced in a study of blood T cell repertoires in COVID-19. The table came from immunoSEQ multiplex PCR; TCRdb's copy has only in-frame clones and leaves some out. This table holds 150,000 to 190,000 clones, 80% to 90% found once. Sample: peripheral blood. These receptors were obtained from a woman between 35 and 50 years old with acute or convalescent COVID-19.

V is TRBV2 and J is TRBJ2-5; 12 bases align to TRBD1. The CDR3 sequence is 17 residues long. V was clipped by 6 bases and J by 5 bases; unmatched bases: 13. Germline-derived CDR1 and CDR2 are SNHLY and FYNNEI. Here the CDR3 reads CASRETGTGGGGETQYF. CDR3 bases: TGTGCCAGCAGGGAAACCGGGACAGGGGGCGGAGGGGAGACCCAGTACTTC.

This chain joins TRBV29-1 and TRBJ2-7; D perhaps matches TRBD1 (6 bases). CDR1 is SQVTM and CDR2 is ANQGSEA in the germline V gene. V lost 1 base to trimming and J lost 3 bases, with 13 bases between them. The CDR3 sequence is 14 residues long. CDR3 protein: CSVEGQEPFYEQYF. Here the CDR3 DNA reads TGCAGCGTTGAAGGACAGGAACCTTTCTACGAGCAGTACTTC.

This sequence joins TRBV4-2 and TRBJ1-4, with 7 bases identical to TRBD1. J gave up 10 bases and V 2 bases, and 13 bases lay outside the gene matches. CDR1 is LGHNA and CDR2 is YNFKEQ in the germline V gene. This CDR3 is built from 16 residues. CDR3 sequence reads: CASSQSDPDRIGKLFF. The CDR3 nucleotides read TGTGCCAGCAGCCAAAGCGACCCGGACAGGATTGGAAAACTGTTTTTT.

V is TRBV28 and J is TRBJ2-3, with 14 bases fitting TRBD2. J was trimmed by 3 bases and V by 6 bases; bases with no gene match: 5. The CDR3 runs 16 residues. The germline V gene encodes CDR1 MDHEN and CDR2 SYDVKM. CDR3 loop: CASRGLAGDLTDTQYF. DNA for the CDR3: TGTGCCAGCAGGGGACTAGCGGGAGACTTGACAGATACGCAGTATTTT.

In this sample, this clone turned up once. The J gene is TRBJ2-7, the V gene TRBV6-5; 7 bases agree with TRBD2. The germline V gene encodes CDR1 MNHEY and CDR2 SVGAGI. The CDR3 totals 13 residues. With 8 bases clipped from V and 5 bases from J, the junction kept 9 bases outside the gene matches. Written as DNA, the CDR3 is TGTGCCAGCCTCTCCGGGACTACGAACGAGCAGTACTTC. Translated: CASLSGTTNEQYF.

The chain joins TRBV6-5 to TRBJ1-2; D not resolved. CDR3 length: 12 residues. V lost 9 bases to trimming and J lost 2 bases, with 10 bases between them. Germline V gene sequence: CDR1 MNHEY, CDR2 SVGAGI. In DNA, the CDR3 is TGTGCCAGTTTTTCGGTGAACTATGGCTACACCTTC. The encoded protein is CASFSVNYGYTF.

This chain connects TRBV6-5 to TRBJ2-1, with 9 bases aligning to TRBD1. Trimming at V came to 7 bases and at J to 7 bases, leaving 11 bases not matched to a gene. CDR3 length: 15 amino acids. In germline, CDR1 is MNHEY, CDR2 SVGAGI. This CDR3 reads CASTLSRDRVNEQFF. CDR3 DNA sequence: TGTGCCAGCACCCTGTCCCGGGACAGGGTTAATGAGCAGTTCTTC.

This clone was picked up one time. V is TRBV24-1 and J is TRBJ2-1, with TRBD2 matching over 11 bases. Germline assignment: CDR1 KGHDR and CDR2 SFDVKD. The CDR3 length is 15 residues. With V trimmed by 6 bases and J by 8 bases, 8 bases remained unmatched. The CDR3 bases are TGTGCCACCAGTAGAACTAGCGGGGGATTGGATGAGCAGTTCTTC. Its protein is CATSRTSGGLDEQFF.

Here the CDR3 reads CASSPAGQGLRTEAFF. DNA for the CDR3: TGTGCCAGCTCACCAGCAGGACAGGGTTTGCGCACTGAAGCTTTCTTT. V and J are TRBV18 and TRBJ1-1, with 8 bases lining up with TRBD1. Germline CDR1 is KGHSH and CDR2 is LQKENI. J was trimmed by 4 bases and V by 2 bases; bases with no gene match: 9. This CDR3 spans 16 amino acids.

This chain links TRBV5-1 with TRBJ2-2; 10 nucleotides align to TRBD1. Looked up from germline, CDR1 is SGHRS and CDR2 is YFSETQ. The V segment lost 8 bases and the J segment 4 bases; nucleotides outside the gene matches: 8. The length of the CDR3 is 15 residues. CDR3 coding DNA: TGCGCCAGTTCTGGGACAGGGGTCTCCACCGGGGAGCTGTTTTTT. Protein: CASSGTGVSTGELFF.

This clone was seen a single time. The V and J genes are TRBV5-5 and TRBJ1-5; perhaps TRBD1 as D (5 bases). Per the germline V gene, CDR1 is SGHKS and CDR2 is YYEKEE (reference sequence). The CDR3 runs to 14 residues. Trimming shortened V by 4 bases and J by 5 bases, and 13 bases separated the two germline ends. CDR3 nucleotide sequence: TGTGCCAGCAGCCGACCGGGGGATGATCAGCCCCAGCATTTT. As protein: CASSRPGDDQPQHF.

This rearrangement joins TRBV7-8 to TRBJ2-7; 11 nucleotides agree with TRBD2. Germline-derived CDR1 and CDR2 are SGHVS and FQNEAQ. V lost 5 bases and J lost 0; bases outside the gene matches: 9. This CDR3 spans 17 amino acids. CDR3 region: CASSLGLAGASSYEQYF. CDR3 in DNA: TGTGCCAGCAGCCTAGGACTAGCGGGCGCCAGCTCCTACGAGCAGTACTTC.

The V gene is TRBV28, the J gene TRBJ1-5; D may be TRBD1 (5 bases). The CDR3 contains 16 residues. Germline CDR1 MDHEN, CDR2 SYDVKM. Trimming left V 7 bases short and J 0 bases short, with 16 bases between. The CDR3 nucleotides read TGTGCCAGCATGGACACCTACACCTATAGCAATCAGCCCCAGCATTTT. Encoded protein: CASMDTYTYSNQPQHF.

The chain joins TRBV7-6 to TRBJ1-1; D remains unclear. V was pared by 6 bases and J by 1 base, with 15 bases between. The CDR3 has 15 amino acids. Germline V gene sequence: CDR1 SGHVS, CDR2 FNYEAQ. CDR3 sequence reads: CASSPAGRGNTEAFF. The CDR3 DNA sequence: TGTGCCAGCAGTCCGGCCGGCCGGGGGAACACTGAAGCTTTCTTT.

This rearrangement joins TRBV19 to TRBJ1-2; D unresolved. The CDR3 has 12 residues. V lost 6 bases and J lost 8, with 13 bases in between. CDR1 is LNHDA and CDR2 is SQIVND in the germline V gene (reference sequence). CDR3 sequence reads: CASSISLEGYTF. Written as DNA, the CDR3 is TGTGCCAGTAGCATATCCCTGGAGGGCTACACCTTC.

This clone was seen a few times. J is TRBJ1-2 and V is TRBV7-8; D may be TRBD1 (5 bases). The germline V gene encodes CDR1 SGHVS and CDR2 FQNEAQ. The CDR3 runs 13 residues. Trimming removed 8 bases at V and 8 bases at J, with 18 bases between. CDR3 in amino acids: CASDPNGASGYTF. The CDR3 DNA follows: TGTGCCAGCGACCCTAATGGGGCGTCAGGCTACACCTTC.

The rearrangement uses TRBV11-1 and TRBJ1-6; D remains unclear. The germline V gene encodes CDR1 SGHAT and CDR2 FQDESV (reference sequence). V gave up 6 bases and J gave up 9 bases, with 9 bases separating them. This CDR3 has 12 amino acids. The CDR3 nucleotides are TGTGCCAGCAGATCTCGGGGTTCACCCCTCCACTTT. Amino acids: CASRSRGSPLHF.

The gene calls are TRBV7-3 and TRBJ2-2, with D possibly matching TRBD2 (5 bases). The CDR3 has 15 amino acids. Trimming took 5 bases from V and 5 from J, leaving 15 bases between them. In germline, CDR1 is SGHTA, CDR2 FQGTGA. CDR3 DNA sequence: TGTGCCAGCAGCCCCCGATTAAGCGGAACCGGGGAGCTGTTTTTT. Protein product: CASSPRLSGTGELFF.

This clone is a singleton in its sample. The V and J genes are TRBV19 and TRBJ2-5; D uncertain. Germline CDR1 is LNHDA and CDR2 is SQIVND (reference sequence). The CDR3 consists of 12 residues. The germline V and J ends were trimmed by 3 bases and 4 bases, with 6 bases remaining between them. The CDR3 region has the DNA TGTGCCAGTAGTATCGGCGGAGAGACCCAGTACTTC. It codes for CASSIGGETQYF. The full variable domain, in which reference TRBV19 and TRBJ2-5 provide the parts outside the CDR3, is DGGITQSPKYLFRKEGQNVTLSCEQNLNHDAMYWYRQDPGQGLRLIYYSQIVNDFQKGDIAEGYSVSREKKESFPLTVTSAQKNPTAFYLCASSIGGETQYFGPGTRLLVL.

This clone came up once. The chain uses TRBV6-5 and TRBJ2-1; D is uncertain. There are 11 residues in the CDR3. Germline CDR1 is MNHEY and CDR2 is SVGAGI. The V and J ends lost 9 bases and 4 bases respectively, with 7 bases between them. The CDR3 protein is CASTLYNEQFF. DNA for the CDR3: TGTGCCAGTACCCTATACAATGAGCAGTTCTTC.

The genes are TRBV19 and TRBJ2-4; 8 bases line up with TRBD2. CDR1 is LNHDA, CDR2 SQIVND, per germline (reference sequence). The CDR3 contains 19 residues. V shed 3 bases, J shed 2 bases, and the junction held 15 bases outside the gene matches. CDR3 amino acids: CASSIQPGLAQGSKNIQYF. Written as DNA, the CDR3 is TGTGCCAGTAGTATCCAACCTGGACTAGCCCAAGGCTCCAAAAACATTCAGTACTTC.